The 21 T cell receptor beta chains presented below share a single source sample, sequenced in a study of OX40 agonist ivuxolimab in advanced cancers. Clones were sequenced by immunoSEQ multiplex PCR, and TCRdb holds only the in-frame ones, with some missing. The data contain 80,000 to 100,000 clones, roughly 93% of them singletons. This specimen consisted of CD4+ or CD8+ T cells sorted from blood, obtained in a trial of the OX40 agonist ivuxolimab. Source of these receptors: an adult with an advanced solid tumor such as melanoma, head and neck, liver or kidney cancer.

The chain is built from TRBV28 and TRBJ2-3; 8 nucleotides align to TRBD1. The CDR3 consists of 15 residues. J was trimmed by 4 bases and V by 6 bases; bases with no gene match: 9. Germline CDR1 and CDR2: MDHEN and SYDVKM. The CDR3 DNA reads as TGTGCCAGCAGCCTCGTTGGACAGGGTCCAGATACGCAGTATTTT. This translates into CASSLVGQGPDTQYF.

The CDR3 nucleotides are TGTGCCAGCTCACCGGGTAGACAAGAGACCCAGTACTTC. This translates into CASSPGRQETQYF. The chain joins TRBV18 to TRBJ2-5; D gene ambiguous. V gave up 3 bases and J gave up 2 bases, with 7 bases separating them. Germline V lookup: CDR1 KGHSH, CDR2 LQKENI. CDR3 length: 13 residues.

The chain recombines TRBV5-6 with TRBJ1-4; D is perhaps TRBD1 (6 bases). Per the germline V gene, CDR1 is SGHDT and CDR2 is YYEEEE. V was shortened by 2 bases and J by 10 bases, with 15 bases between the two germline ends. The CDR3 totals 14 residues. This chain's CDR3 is CASSLGGASGKLFF. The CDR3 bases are TGTGCCAGCAGCTTAGGGGGGGCATCTGGAAAACTGTTTTTT.

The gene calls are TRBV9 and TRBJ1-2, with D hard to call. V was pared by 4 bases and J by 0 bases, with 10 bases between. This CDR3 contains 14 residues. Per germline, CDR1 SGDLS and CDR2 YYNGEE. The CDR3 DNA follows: TGTGCCAGCAGCTCATCGGCCTCTAACTATGGCTACACCTTC. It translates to CASSSSASNYGYTF.

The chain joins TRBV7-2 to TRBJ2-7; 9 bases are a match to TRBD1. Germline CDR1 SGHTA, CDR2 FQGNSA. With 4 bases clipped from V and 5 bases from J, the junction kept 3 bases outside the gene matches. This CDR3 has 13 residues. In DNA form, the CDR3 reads TGTGCCAGCAGCTACCGGGACAGGGACGAGCAGTACTTC. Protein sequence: CASSYRDRDEQYF.

CDR3 in amino acids: CASSGGSNQPQHF. In nucleotides, the CDR3 is TGTGCCAGCAGTGGGGGTAGCAATCAGCCCCAGCATTTT. J is TRBJ1-5 and V is TRBV6-1; D unclear. Deletions cut 4 bases from V and 0 bases from J, with 4 bases between. There are 13 residues in the CDR3. The germline V gene encodes CDR1 MNHNS and CDR2 SASEGT.

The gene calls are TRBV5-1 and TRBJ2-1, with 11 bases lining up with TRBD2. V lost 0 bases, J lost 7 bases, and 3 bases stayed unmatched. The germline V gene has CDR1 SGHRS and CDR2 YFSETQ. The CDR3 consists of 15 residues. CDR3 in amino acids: CASSLASGRLNEQFF. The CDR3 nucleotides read TGCGCCAGCAGCTTGGCTAGCGGGAGGTTAAATGAGCAGTTCTTC.

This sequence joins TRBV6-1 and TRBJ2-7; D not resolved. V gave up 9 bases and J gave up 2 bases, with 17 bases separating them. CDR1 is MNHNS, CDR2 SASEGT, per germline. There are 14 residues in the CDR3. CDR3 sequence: CASKPASAPYEQYF. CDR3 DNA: TGTGCCAGTAAACCGGCCTCGGCACCCTACGAGCAGTACTTC.

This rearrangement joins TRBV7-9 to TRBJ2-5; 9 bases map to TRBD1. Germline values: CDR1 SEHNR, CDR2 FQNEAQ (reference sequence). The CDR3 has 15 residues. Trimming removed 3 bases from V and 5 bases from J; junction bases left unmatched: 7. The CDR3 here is CASSLGQGRLETQYF. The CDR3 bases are TGTGCCAGCAGCTTGGGACAGGGACGGCTGGAGACCCAGTACTTC.

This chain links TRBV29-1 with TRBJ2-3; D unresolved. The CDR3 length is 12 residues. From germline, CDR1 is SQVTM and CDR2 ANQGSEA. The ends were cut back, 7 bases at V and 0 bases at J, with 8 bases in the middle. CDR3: CSARPSTDTQYF. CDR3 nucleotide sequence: TGCAGCGCCCGGCCGAGCACAGATACGCAGTATTTT.

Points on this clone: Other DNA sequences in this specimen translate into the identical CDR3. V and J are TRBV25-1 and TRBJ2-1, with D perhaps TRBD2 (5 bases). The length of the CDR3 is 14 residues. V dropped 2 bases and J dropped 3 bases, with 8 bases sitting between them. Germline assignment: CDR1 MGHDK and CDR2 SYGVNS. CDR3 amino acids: CASSELGNYNEQFF. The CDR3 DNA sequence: TGTGCCAGCAGTGAACTCGGGAACTACAATGAGCAGTTCTTC. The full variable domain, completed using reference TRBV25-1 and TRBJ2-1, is EADIYQTPRYLVIGTGKKITLECSQTMGHDKMYWYQQDPGMELHLIHYSYGVNSTEKGDLSSESTVSRIRTEHFPLTLESARPSHTSQYLCASSELGNYNEQFFGPGTRLTVL.

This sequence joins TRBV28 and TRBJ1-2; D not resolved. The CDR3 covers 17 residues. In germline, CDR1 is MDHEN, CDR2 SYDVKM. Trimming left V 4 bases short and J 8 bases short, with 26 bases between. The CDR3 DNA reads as TGTGCCAGCAGTTACGGAGGTCAGGATAGTCCCCTCGGCGGCTACACCTTC. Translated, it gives CASSYGGQDSPLGGYTF.

The DNA for the CDR3 is TGCGCCAGCAACCTGGGGGACAGAGCAAGCGATACGCAGTATTTT. Translation gives CASNLGDRASDTQYF. The chain uses TRBV5-1 and TRBJ2-3, with 7 bases aligning to TRBD1. The CDR3 length is 15 residues. Germline trimming cut 6 bases from V and 6 bases from J; bases unmatched to any gene: 13. Germline V CDR1 and CDR2: SGHRS, YFSETQ.

CDR3 in amino acids: CASNLRFFYGYTF. CDR3 coding DNA: TGTGCCAGCAATCTCAGATTCTTCTATGGCTACACCTTC. The rearrangement uses TRBV2 and TRBJ1-2; no definite D call. The CDR3 contains 13 residues. CDR1 is SNHLY, CDR2 FYNNEI, per germline. Between the trimmed V and J ends, which lost 7 bases and 4 bases, there was a span of 13 bases.

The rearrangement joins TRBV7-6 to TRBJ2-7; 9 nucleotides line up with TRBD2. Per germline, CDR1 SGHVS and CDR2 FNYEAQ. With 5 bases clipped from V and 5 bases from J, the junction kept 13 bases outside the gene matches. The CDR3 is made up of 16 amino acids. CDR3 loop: CASSPRGSGRFNEQYF. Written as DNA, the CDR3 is TGTGCCAGCAGCCCACGGGGGAGCGGGAGGTTCAACGAGCAGTACTTC.

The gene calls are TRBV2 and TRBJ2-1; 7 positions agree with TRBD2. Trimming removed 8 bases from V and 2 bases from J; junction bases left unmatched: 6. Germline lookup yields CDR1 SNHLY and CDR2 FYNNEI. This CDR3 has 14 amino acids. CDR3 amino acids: CASARDYTYNEQFF. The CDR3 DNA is TGTGCCAGCGCTAGGGACTATACCTACAATGAGCAGTTCTTC.

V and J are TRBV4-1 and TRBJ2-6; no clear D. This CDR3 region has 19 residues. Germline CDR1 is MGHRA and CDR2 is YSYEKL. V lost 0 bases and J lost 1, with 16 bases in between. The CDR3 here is CASSQDAPPLGSGANVLTF. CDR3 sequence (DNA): TGCGCCAGCAGCCAAGATGCACCCCCCCTGGGGTCTGGGGCCAACGTCCTGACTTTC.

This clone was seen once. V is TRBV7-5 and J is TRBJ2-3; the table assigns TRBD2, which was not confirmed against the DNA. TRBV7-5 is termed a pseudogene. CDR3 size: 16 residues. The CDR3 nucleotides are TGTGCCAGAAGCTCGGGACTAGCCAAGAGCACAGATACGCAGTATTTT. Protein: CARSSGLAKSTDTQYF.

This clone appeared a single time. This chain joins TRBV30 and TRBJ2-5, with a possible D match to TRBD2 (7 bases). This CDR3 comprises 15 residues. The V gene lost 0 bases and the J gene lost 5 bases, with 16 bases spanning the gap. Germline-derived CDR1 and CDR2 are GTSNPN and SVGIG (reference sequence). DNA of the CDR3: TGTGCCTGGAGTGTAGGGGGAGGGGGATCGGAGACCCAGTACTTC. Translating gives CAWSVGGGGSETQYF.

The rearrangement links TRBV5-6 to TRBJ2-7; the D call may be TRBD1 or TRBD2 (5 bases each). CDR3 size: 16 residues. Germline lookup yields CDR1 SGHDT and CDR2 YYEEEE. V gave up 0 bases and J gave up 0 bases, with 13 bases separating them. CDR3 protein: CASSLVGAGTSYEQYF. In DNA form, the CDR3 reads TGTGCCAGCAGCTTGGTAGGTGCAGGGACCTCCTACGAGCAGTACTTC.

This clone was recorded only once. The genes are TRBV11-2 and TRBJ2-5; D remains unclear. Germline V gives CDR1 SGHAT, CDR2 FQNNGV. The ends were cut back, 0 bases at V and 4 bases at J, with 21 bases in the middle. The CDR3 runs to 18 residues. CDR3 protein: CASSLDRVARVFRETQYF. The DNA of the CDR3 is TGTGCCAGCAGCTTAGATCGGGTAGCACGGGTGTTTCGAGAGACCCAGTACTTC. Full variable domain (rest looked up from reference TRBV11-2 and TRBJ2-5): EAGVAQSPRYKIIEKRQSVAFWCNPISGHATLYWYQQILGQGPKLLIQFQNNGVVDDSQLPKDRFSAERLKGVDSTLKIQPAKLEDSAVYLCASSLDRVARVFRETQYFGPGTRLLVL.